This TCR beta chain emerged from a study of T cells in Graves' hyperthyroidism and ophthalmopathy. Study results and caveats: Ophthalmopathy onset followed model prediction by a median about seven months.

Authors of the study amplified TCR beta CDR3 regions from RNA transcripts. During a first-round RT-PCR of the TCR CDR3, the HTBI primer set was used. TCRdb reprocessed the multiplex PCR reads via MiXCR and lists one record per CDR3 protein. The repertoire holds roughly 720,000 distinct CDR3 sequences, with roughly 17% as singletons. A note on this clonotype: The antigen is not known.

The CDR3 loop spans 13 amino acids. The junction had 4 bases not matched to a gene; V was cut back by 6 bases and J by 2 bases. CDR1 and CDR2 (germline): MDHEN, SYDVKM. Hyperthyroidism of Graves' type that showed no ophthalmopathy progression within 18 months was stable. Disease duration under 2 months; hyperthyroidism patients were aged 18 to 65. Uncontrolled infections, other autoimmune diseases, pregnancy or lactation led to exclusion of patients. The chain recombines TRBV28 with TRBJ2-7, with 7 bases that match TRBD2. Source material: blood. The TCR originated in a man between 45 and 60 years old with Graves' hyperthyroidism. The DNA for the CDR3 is TGTGCCAGCAGGAAGCGGGGAACCTACGAGCAGTACTTC. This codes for CASRKRGTYEQYF.